This record concerns one T cell receptor (beta chain) sequence. Some clones are missing from TCRdb's copy, which holds only in-frame ones; the method was immunoSEQ multiplex PCR. The data show more than 70,000 clones, with approximately 86% seen just once and about 1.2% held by the top ten. V trimming: 0 bases; J trimming: 3 bases; junction bases outside the gene matches: 7. Germline V gene lookup returns CDR1 LGHDT and CDR2 YNNKEL (reference sequence). The CDR3 is made up of 16 amino acids. This entry belongs to a study of blood T cell repertoires in COVID-19. As for the study in general: Samples of COVID-19 (acute and convalescent) were obtained from the United States, Italy and Spain. PBMCs, B-cell-depleted T cells, or T cells provided the cDNA or gDNA that made up the material.

Sample: peripheral blood. The receptor's source is an elderly man with active or convalescent COVID-19. The chain joins TRBV3-1 (or the pseudogene TRBV3-2) to TRBJ2-7, with 8 bases lining up with TRBD1. The CDR3 sequence is CASSQETGVENYEQYF. For the CDR3, the DNA is TGTGCCAGCAGCCAAGAGACAGGGGTGGAGAACTACGAGCAGTACTTC.